The 27 T cell receptor beta chains below come from one sample, sequenced in a study of cytomegalovirus exposure and HLA in healthy donors. Researchers ran the PCR with 60 Vbeta and 13 Jbeta primers. Using immunoSEQ multiplex PCR, the repertoire was profiled, and TCRdb retains in-frame clones only, with some absent. The top ten clones hold about 2% of a sample with approximately 280,000 clones, roughly 90% of them seen once. Sample: PBMCs. Receptors were obtained from a woman in her late teens or twenties in good health and CMV-seronegative.

The V and J genes are TRBV7-3 and TRBJ2-1; the D gene is possibly TRBD2 (6 bases). The length of the CDR3 is 16 residues. V lost 6 bases to trimming and J lost 1 base, with 16 bases between them. Germline values: CDR1 SGHTA, CDR2 FQGTGA. The CDR3 bases are TGTGCCAGCAGTACTGGCGGGGTACCTTCCTACAATGAGCAGTTCTTC. Its translation: CASSTGGVPSYNEQFF.

The chain uses TRBV6-1 and TRBJ2-7; 8 nucleotides align to TRBD1. The CDR3 extends over 15 amino acids. V shed 6 bases, J shed 0 bases, and the junction held 7 bases outside the gene matches. Germline CDR1 MNHNS, CDR2 SASEGT. DNA of the CDR3: TGTGCCAGCAGCCGGAGGACAGGGTCCTCCTACGAGCAGTACTTC. This sequence encodes CASSRRTGSSYEQYF.

CDR3 protein: CASSSRGGADMGTQYF. In DNA, the CDR3 is TGTGCCAGCAGCTCCCGAGGGGGGGCGGATATGGGGACCCAGTACTTC. The chain combines TRBV9 with TRBJ2-5, with D possibly matching TRBD2 (7 bases). The V and J ends lost 4 bases and 7 bases respectively, with 23 bases between them. The CDR3 is made up of 16 amino acids. Germline V gives CDR1 SGDLS, CDR2 YYNGEE.

The V gene is TRBV30, the J gene TRBJ1-4; D is undetermined. The CDR3 loop spans 14 amino acids. The V end lost 0 bases, the J end lost 5 bases, and 10 bases lay between the germline ends. CDR1 is GTSNPN, CDR2 SVGIG, per germline (reference sequence). The CDR3: CAWSVSGLNEKLFF. As DNA, the CDR3 is TGTGCCTGGAGTGTGTCCGGTCTCAATGAAAAACTGTTTTTT.

The J gene is TRBJ1-1, the V gene TRBV4-2; D unclear. Trimming removed 4 bases at V and 6 bases at J, with 15 bases between. There are 14 residues in the CDR3. Looked up from germline, CDR1 is LGHNA and CDR2 is YNFKEQ. The CDR3 DNA reads TGTGCCAGCAGCCTCACCTCTGGAGGGTCTGAAGCTTTCTTT. It is translated as CASSLTSGGSEAFF.

The chain recombines TRBV9 with TRBJ1-6; no firm D call. The germline gives CDR1 SGDLS, CDR2 YYNGEE. The CDR3 spans 14 residues. Trimming left V 0 bases short and J 4 bases short, with 5 bases between. This CDR3 is CASSVDGYNSPLHF. The CDR3 DNA is TGTGCCAGCAGCGTAGACGGGTATAATTCACCCCTCCACTTT.

Here the CDR3 DNA reads TGCGCCAGCAGCACACTAGCGATCGCCTACGAGCAGTACTTC. The encoded protein is CASSTLAIAYEQYF. J is TRBJ2-7 and V is TRBV5-1; 7 bases line up with TRBD2. J was trimmed by 2 bases and V by 4 bases; bases with no gene match: 6. Germline V CDR1 and CDR2: SGHRS, YFSETQ. CDR3 size: 14 residues.

The rearrangement joins TRBV18 to TRBJ2-2, with 10 bases fitting TRBD2. Germline V CDR1 and CDR2: KGHSH, LQKENI. V lost 5 bases, J lost 1 base, and 4 bases stayed unmatched. The CDR3 loop spans 16 amino acids. CDR3 loop: CASSGTSGMNTGELFF. The CDR3 DNA follows: TGTGCCAGCTCAGGCACTAGCGGGATGAACACCGGGGAGCTGTTTTTT.

This sequence joins TRBV7-9 and TRBJ2-7; TRBD2 aligns across 7 bases. The germline CDR1 and CDR2 sequences are SEHNR and FQNEAQ (reference sequence). The CDR3 is made up of 13 amino acids. Trimming removed 0 bases from V and 5 bases from J; junction bases left unmatched: 1. The DNA for the CDR3 is TGTGCCAGCAGCTTAGCGGGGGGGGACGAGCAGTACTTC. Translation gives CASSLAGGDEQYF.

V and J are TRBV30 and TRBJ1-6; TRBD1 matches 8 bases. The CDR3 has 14 residues. CDR1 is GTSNPN and CDR2 is SVGIG in the germline V gene (reference sequence). J gave up 7 bases and V 2 bases, and 4 bases lay outside the gene matches. In nucleotides, the CDR3 is TGTGCCTGGAGTCTCAGGACAGGGAATTCACCCCTCCACTTT. Amino acids: CAWSLRTGNSPLHF.

The CDR3 sequence: CASSLSGGYTF. The CDR3 coding sequence is TGTGCCAGCAGCTTAAGCGGCGGCTACACCTTC. The chain has TRBV13 and TRBJ1-2; no definite D call. Germline CDR1 reads PRHDT; CDR2 reads FYEKMQ (reference sequence). Trimming left V 2 bases short and J 8 bases short, with 6 bases between. The CDR3 is made up of 11 amino acids.

V usage is TRBV27 and J usage is TRBJ2-1; 8 bases agree with TRBD1. With 4 bases clipped from V and 1 base from J, the junction kept 6 bases outside the gene matches. Germline V gene lookup returns CDR1 MNHEY and CDR2 SMNVEV (reference sequence). The CDR3 covers 16 residues. This CDR3 reads CASSSARTGSYNEQFF. The CDR3 DNA is TGTGCCAGCAGTTCAGCCCGGACAGGGTCCTACAATGAGCAGTTCTTC.

The table lists this clone with a count of one. This chain connects TRBV7-6 to TRBJ2-7; D might be TRBD2 (5 bases). The ends were cut back, 1 base at V and 3 bases at J, with 10 bases in the middle. Germline lookup yields CDR1 SGHVS and CDR2 FNYEAQ. The CDR3 covers 14 residues. The CDR3 sequence: CASSLGTVNYEQYF. The CDR3 DNA sequence: TGTGCCAGCAGCTTAGGGACTGTAAACTACGAGCAGTACTTC.

The chain carries TRBV27 and TRBJ2-3, with D perhaps matching TRBD2 (5 bases). The germline gives CDR1 MNHEY, CDR2 SMNVEV (reference sequence). Between the trimmed V and J ends, which lost 3 bases and 1 base, there was a span of 5 bases. The CDR3 is 13 residues long. CDR3 sequence (DNA): TGTGCCAGCAGTTTTAGCGGCACAGATACGCAGTATTTT. Its protein product is CASSFSGTDTQYF.

The V and J genes are TRBV4-2 and TRBJ1-2; no clear D gene. V lost 0 bases and J 4 bases, leaving 6 bases between the germline ends. The CDR3 spans 13 residues. Germline V CDR1 and CDR2: LGHNA, YNFKEQ. The CDR3 DNA follows: TGTGCCAGCAGCCAAGAACGAGGCTATGGCTACACCTTC. It yields the protein CASSQERGYGYTF.

The chain carries TRBV11-3 and TRBJ2-3; 8 nucleotides match TRBD1. Germline V gene lookup returns CDR1 SGHNT and CDR2 YENEEA. CDR3 length: 16 amino acids. V lost 3 bases, J lost 0 bases, and 5 bases stayed unmatched. DNA of the CDR3: TGTGCCAGCAGCTTGGAGGACAGGGAAAGCACAGATACGCAGTATTTT. It encodes CASSLEDRESTDTQYF.

The DNA for the CDR3 is TGTGCCTGGACAACAGCCTATGGCTACACCTTC. This gives the protein CAWTTAYGYTF. V is TRBV30 and J is TRBJ1-2, with D unclear. The CDR3 covers 11 residues. Looked up from germline, CDR1 is GTSNPN and CDR2 is SVGIG (reference sequence). V shed 4 bases and J shed 4 bases, with 7 bases lying between them.

The chain uses TRBV5-1 and TRBJ2-7; D is perhaps TRBD1 (5 bases). Trimming took off 7 bases at V and 6 bases at J, with 20 bases between the two ends. Germline V gives CDR1 SGHRS, CDR2 YFSETQ. The length of the CDR3 is 14 residues. The CDR3 DNA reads as TGCGCCAGCTCCCCCCAGGGCTCGAGCTTCGAGCAGTACTTC. Its translation: CASSPQGSSFEQYF. The variable domain in full, with the rest retrieved from reference TRBV5-1 and TRBJ2-7, is KAGVTQTPRYLIKTRGQQVTLSCSPISGHRSVSWYQQTPGQGLQFLFEYFSETQRNKGNFPGRFSGRQFSNSRSEMNVSTLELGDSALYLCASSPQGSSFEQYFGPGTRLTVT.

The chain links TRBV7-9 to TRBJ2-3; TRBD2 matches 8 bases. In germline, CDR1 is SEHNR, CDR2 FQNEAQ (reference sequence). This CDR3 region has 16 residues. Trimming took 0 bases from V and 2 from J; bases not matched to a gene: 4. Written as DNA, the CDR3 is TGTGCCAGCAGCTTAGCGCCCGGGGGGGCCACAGATACGCAGTATTTT. Protein product: CASSLAPGGATDTQYF. Using reference TRBV7-9 and TRBJ2-3 for the parts outside the CDR3, the full variable domain is DTGVSQNPRHKITKRGQNVTFRCDPISEHNRLYWYRQTLGQGPEFLTYFQNEAQLEKSRLLSDRFSAERPKGSFSTLEIQRTEQGDSAMYLCASSLAPGGATDTQYFGPGTRLTVL.

The rearrangement uses TRBV9 and TRBJ1-1; D unclear. The V gene's germline CDR1 is SGDLS and CDR2 YYNGEE. Trimming took off 5 bases at V and 7 bases at J, with 15 bases between the two ends. This CDR3 has 13 amino acids. CDR3 loop: CASRAPERGEAFF. The CDR3 region has the DNA TGTGCCAGCAGAGCACCCGAGCGGGGTGAAGCTTTCTTT.

The chain has TRBV23-1 and TRBJ1-4, with TRBD1 as a possible D gene (6 bases). TRBV23-1 is treated as an ORF (open reading frame) with a function not yet certain. The CDR3 is made up of 15 amino acids. V lost 2 bases to trimming and J lost 2 bases, with 9 bases between them. The DNA of the CDR3 is TGCGCCAGCAGTCAAAACAGGGTGACTAATGAAAAACTGTTTTTT. Amino acid sequence: CASSQNRVTNEKLFF.

The genes are TRBV5-1 and TRBJ2-7; a possible D gene is TRBD1 (5 bases). The CDR3 is 15 amino acids. Germline values: CDR1 SGHRS, CDR2 YFSETQ. The V end was cut by 0 bases, the J end by 6 bases, with 16 bases between. As DNA, the CDR3 is TGCGCCAGCAGCTTGGAGGGGCTACCCATTCGCGAGCAGTACTTC. Residues: CASSLEGLPIREQYF.

The chain recombines TRBV11-3 with TRBJ2-7; TRBD1 matches at 7 bases. V was pared by 4 bases and J by 4 bases, with 4 bases of the junction left unmatched. This CDR3 region has 13 residues. Looked up from germline, CDR1 is SGHNT and CDR2 is YENEEA. The CDR3 DNA reads as TGTGCCAGCAGCTCGACAGGGCATTACGAGCAGTACTTC. Translation gives CASSSTGHYEQYF.

The chain joins TRBV4-1 to TRBJ2-7; a possible D gene is TRBD1 (6 bases). Per germline, CDR1 MGHRA and CDR2 YSYEKL. The CDR3 runs 16 residues. The V gene lost 1 base and the J gene lost 3 bases, with 16 bases spanning the gap. The CDR3 here is CASSQATLDRNYEQYF. The DNA of the CDR3 is TGCGCCAGCAGCCAAGCCACCCTGGACAGAAACTACGAGCAGTACTTC.

The chain combines TRBV5-4 with TRBJ2-7; D is possibly TRBD1 (6 bases). Germline lookup yields CDR1 SGHNT and CDR2 YYREEE (reference sequence). Trimming cost V 6 bases and J 5 bases, with 21 bases left between them. There are 15 residues in the CDR3. Written as DNA, the CDR3 is TGTGCCAGCACCGGGCCGGGACACCCCTACAACGAGCAGTACTTC. Encoded protein: CASTGPGHPYNEQYF.

The V and J genes are TRBV2 and TRBJ2-5, with 10 nucleotides matching TRBD2. J lost 0 bases, V lost 11 bases, and 9 bases had no gene match. The germline V gene has CDR1 SNHLY and CDR2 FYNNEI. The CDR3 sequence is 15 residues long. The CDR3 loop is CAFSGGLAYQETQYF. Here the CDR3 DNA reads TGTGCCTTCTCGGGGGGACTAGCGTACCAAGAGACCCAGTACTTC.

The chain uses TRBV4-2 and TRBJ2-5; the D gene is possibly TRBD1 (6 bases). Trimming took off 1 base at V and 5 bases at J, with 17 bases between the two ends. Germline V CDR1 and CDR2: LGHNA, YNFKEQ. This CDR3 comprises 16 residues. The CDR3 DNA reads TGTGCCAGCAGCCAAGGAGGGGGTCGTCCGGACGAGACCCAGTACTTC. Encoded protein: CASSQGGGRPDETQYF.